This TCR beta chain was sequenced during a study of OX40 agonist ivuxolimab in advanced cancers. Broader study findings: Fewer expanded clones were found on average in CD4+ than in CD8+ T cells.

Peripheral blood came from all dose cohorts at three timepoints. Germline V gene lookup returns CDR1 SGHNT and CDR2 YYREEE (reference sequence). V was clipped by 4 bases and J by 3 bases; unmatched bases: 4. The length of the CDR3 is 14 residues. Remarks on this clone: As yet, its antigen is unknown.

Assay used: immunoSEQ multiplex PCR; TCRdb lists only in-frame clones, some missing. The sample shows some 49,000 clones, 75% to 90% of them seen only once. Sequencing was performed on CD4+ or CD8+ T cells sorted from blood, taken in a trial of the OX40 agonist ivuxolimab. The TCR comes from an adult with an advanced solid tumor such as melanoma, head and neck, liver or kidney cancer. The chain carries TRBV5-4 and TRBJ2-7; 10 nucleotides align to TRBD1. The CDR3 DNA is TGTGCCAGCAGCCCGGGACAGGGGTTCTACGAGCAGTACTTC. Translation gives CASSPGQGFYEQYF.